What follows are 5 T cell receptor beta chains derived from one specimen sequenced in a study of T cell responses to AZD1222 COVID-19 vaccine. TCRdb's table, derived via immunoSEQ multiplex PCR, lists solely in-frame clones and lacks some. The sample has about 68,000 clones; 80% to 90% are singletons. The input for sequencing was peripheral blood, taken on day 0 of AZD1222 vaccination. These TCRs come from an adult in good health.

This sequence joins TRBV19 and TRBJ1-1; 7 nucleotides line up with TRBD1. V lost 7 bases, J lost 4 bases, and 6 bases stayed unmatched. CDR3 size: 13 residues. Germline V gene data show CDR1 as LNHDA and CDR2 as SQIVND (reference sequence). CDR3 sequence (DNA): TGTGCCAGTATCGCCGGGACAGTCACTGAAGCTTTCTTT. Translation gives CASIAGTVTEAFF.

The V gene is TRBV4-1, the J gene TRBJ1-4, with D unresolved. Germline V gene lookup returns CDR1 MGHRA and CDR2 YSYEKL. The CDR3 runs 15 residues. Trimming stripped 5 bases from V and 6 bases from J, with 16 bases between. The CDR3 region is CASSSRRPGDEKLFF. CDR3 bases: TGCGCCAGCAGCTCGCGACGGCCTGGGGATGAAAAACTGTTTTTT.

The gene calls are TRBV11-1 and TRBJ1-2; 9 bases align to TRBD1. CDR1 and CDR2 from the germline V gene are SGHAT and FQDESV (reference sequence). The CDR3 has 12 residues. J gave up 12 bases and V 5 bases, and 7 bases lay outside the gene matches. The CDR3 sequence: CASSLGQGKHTF. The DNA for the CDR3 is TGTGCCAGCAGCCTTGGACAGGGGAAACACACCTTC.

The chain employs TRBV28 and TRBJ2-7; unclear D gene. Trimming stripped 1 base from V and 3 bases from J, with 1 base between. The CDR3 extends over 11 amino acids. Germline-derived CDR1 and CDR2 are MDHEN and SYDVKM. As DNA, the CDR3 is TGTGCCAGCAGTTTATACTACGAGCAGTACTTC. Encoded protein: CASSLYYEQYF. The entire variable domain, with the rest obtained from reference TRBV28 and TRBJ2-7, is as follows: DVKVTQSSRYLVKRTGEKVFLECVQDMDHENMFWYRQDPGLGLRLIYFSYDVKMKEKGDIPEGYSVSREKKERFSLILESASTNQTSMYLCASSLYYEQYFGPGTRLTVT.

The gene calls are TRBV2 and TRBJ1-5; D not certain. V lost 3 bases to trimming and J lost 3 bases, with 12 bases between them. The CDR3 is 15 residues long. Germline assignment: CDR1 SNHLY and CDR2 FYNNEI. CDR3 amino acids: CASSEADGINQPQHF. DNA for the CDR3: TGTGCCAGCAGTGAGGCGGACGGTATCAATCAGCCCCAGCATTTT. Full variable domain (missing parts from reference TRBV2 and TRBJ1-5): EPEVTQTPSHQVTQMGQEVILRCVPISNHLYFYWYRQILGQKVEFLVSFYNNEISEKSEIFDDQFSVERPDGSNFTLKIRSTKLEDSAMYFCASSEADGINQPQHFGDGTRLSIL.